A single sample gave rise to the 2 T cell receptor beta chains below, sequenced in a study of T-cell memory formation after mild COVID-19. TCRdb passed the 5' RACE reads through MiXCR, listing each CDR3 protein once. This table has 250,000 to 300,000 distinct CDR3 sequences, about a sixth appearing once. Source material: PBMCs or a T cell subset sorted from them (not recorded which). The receptor set was obtained from a man younger than 35 who had mild COVID-19 (a few samples of this study predate the infection). Cell type and time point are not known.

The chain is built from TRBV29-1 and TRBJ2-6; the D is unclear. V was shortened by 4 bases and J by 0 bases, with 7 bases between the two germline ends. CDR3 length: 14 residues. Germline loops: CDR1 SQVTM, CDR2 ANQGSEA. In nucleotides, the CDR3 is TGCAGCGTTGTCACGGGCTCTGGGGCCAACGTCCTGACTTTC. This sequence encodes CSVVTGSGANVLTF.

This chain links TRBV14 with TRBJ1-1; D gene unclear. Germline CDR1 and CDR2: SGHDN and FVKESK. This CDR3 has 14 amino acids. V was pared by 4 bases and J by 1 base, with 10 bases between. CDR3 DNA sequence: TGTGCCAGCAGCCGACAAGACGCGAACACTGAAGCTTTCTTT. The encoded protein is CASSRQDANTEAFF. Combining the CDR3 with reference TRBV14 and TRBJ1-1 gives the whole variable domain EAGVTQFPSHSVIEKGQTVTLRCDPISGHDNLYWYRRVMGKEIKFLLHFVKESKQDESGMPNNRFLAERTGGTYSTLKVQPAELEDSGVYFCASSRQDANTEAFFGQGTRLTVV.